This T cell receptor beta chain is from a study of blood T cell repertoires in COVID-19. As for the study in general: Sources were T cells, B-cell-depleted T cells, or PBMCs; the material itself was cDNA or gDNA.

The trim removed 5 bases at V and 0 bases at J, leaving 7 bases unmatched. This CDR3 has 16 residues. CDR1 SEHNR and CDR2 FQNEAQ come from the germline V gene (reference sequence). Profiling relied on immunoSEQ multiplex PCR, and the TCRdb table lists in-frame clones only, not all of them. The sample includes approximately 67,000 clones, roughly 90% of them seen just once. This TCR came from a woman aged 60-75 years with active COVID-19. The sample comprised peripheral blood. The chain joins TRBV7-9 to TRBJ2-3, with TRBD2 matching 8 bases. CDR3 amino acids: CASSPPSGPSTDTQYF. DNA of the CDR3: TGTGCCAGCAGCCCGCCTAGCGGGCCTAGCACAGATACGCAGTATTTT.